A selection of T cell receptor beta chains follows, all from one sample in a study of CD8+ T cells in alopecia areata. Data came from immunoSEQ multiplex PCR; TCRdb stores just in-frame clones and leaves some out. The sample yields about 200,000 clones, approximately 60% seen once. This specimen consisted of CD4+ T cells sorted from blood, obtained at week 4, from a patient treated with tofacitinib. The source is a human donor with alopecia areata. CDR3s include the opening cysteine and the closing phenylalanine or tryptophan. The D gene is left open where the match is weak. Size is stated for part of the rows, as once, few or many counts, or as a class when the clone is expanded.

J: TRBJ1-2; V: TRBV2; D: NA; size: NA; DNA: TGTGCCATCCTGAGACAGGACTATGGCTACACCTTC; CDR3: CAILRQDYGYTF
J: TRBJ1-2; V: TRBV30; D: NA; size: NA; DNA: TGTGCCTGTCTTACCTCCGGGAGGACCTATGGCTACACCTTC; CDR3: CACLTSGRTYGYTF
J: TRBJ1-5; V: TRBV4-1; D: TRBD1; size: NA; DNA: TGCGCCAGCAGCCAAGATAGTCTGACAGGGGTAAGCCAGCCCCAGCATTTT; CDR3: CASSQDSLTGVSQPQHF
J: TRBJ2-3; V: TRBV11-2; D: NA; size: NA; DNA: TGTGCCAGCAGCTTTGGAGATACGCAGTATTTT; CDR3: CASSFGDTQYF
J: TRBJ2-7; V: TRBV29-1; D: NA; size: NA; DNA: TGCAGCGTTGAAGGGCTGCGGGGTCTTGGGGACGAGCAGTACTTC; CDR3: CSVEGLRGLGDEQYF
J: TRBJ1-1; V: TRBV29-1; D: NA; size: NA; DNA: TGCAGCGTAACCGGGACCGACTCGTCTTTTTTC; CDR3: CSVTGTDSSFF
J: TRBJ1-1; V: TRBV25-1; D: NA; size: NA; DNA: TGTGCCAGCAGTGTCGACGCAGGGCATGAGGACACTGAAGCTTTCTTT; CDR3: CASSVDAGHEDTEAFF
J: TRBJ2-5; V: TRBV9; D: NA; size: once; DNA: TGTGCCAGCAGCAAGGGGCCCACCCAGTACTTC; CDR3: CASSKGPTQYF
J: TRBJ2-7; V: TRBV7-9; D: NA; size: few; DNA: TGTGCCAGCAGCTTATCAGGGAGCTCCTACGAGCAGTACTTC; CDR3: CASSLSGSSYEQYF
J: TRBJ1-2; V: TRBV5-1; D: TRBD1; size: NA; DNA: TGCGCCAGCAGCCGGGACAGTACTCAAGGCTACACCTTC; CDR3: CASSRDSTQGYTF